This TCR beta chain stems from a study of T-cell memory formation after mild COVID-19. Whole-study findings and limits: Second-wave clones with a day 37 peak had unconfirmed SARS-CoV-2 specificity.

Many counts were recorded for this clonotype. Its specificity is unknown. TCRdb ran MiXCR on the 5' RACE reads and lists one entry per CDR3 protein. Of a few hundred thousand distinct CDR3 sequences listed, 25% to 30% are singletons. The J segment lost 5 bases and the V segment lost 5 bases, leaving 11 bases of the junction unmatched. This CDR3 is built from 15 residues. Germline V gene sequence: CDR1 SGHTA, CDR2 FQGNSA. The receptor was derived from an adult woman who had mild COVID-19 (a few samples of this study predate the infection). Cell type and time point are not known. The sample was PBMCs or a T cell subset sorted from them (not recorded which). V gene TRBV7-2 combines with J gene TRBJ2-7, with TRBD2 identical over 8 bases. DNA for the CDR3: TGTGCCAGCAGCATTAGCGGGATCTCGGCCCACGAGCAGTACTTC. Amino acid sequence: CASSISGISAHEQYF.